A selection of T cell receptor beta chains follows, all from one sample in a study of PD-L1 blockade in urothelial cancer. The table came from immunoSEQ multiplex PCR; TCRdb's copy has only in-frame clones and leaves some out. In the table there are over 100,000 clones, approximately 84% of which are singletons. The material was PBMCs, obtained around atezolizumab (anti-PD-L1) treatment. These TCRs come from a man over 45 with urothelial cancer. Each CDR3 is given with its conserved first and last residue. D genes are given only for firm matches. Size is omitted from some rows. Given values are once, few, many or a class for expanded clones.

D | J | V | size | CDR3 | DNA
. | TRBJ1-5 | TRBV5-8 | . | CASSFEGHRNQPQHF | TGTGCCAGCAGCTTCGAAGGACACCGCAATCAGCCCCAGCATTTT
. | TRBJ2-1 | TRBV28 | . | CASSRGGGRYNEQFF | TGTGCCAGCAGCCGTGGTGGAGGGCGGTACAATGAGCAGTTCTTC
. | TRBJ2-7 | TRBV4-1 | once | CASSREGRDEQYF | TGCGCCAGCAGCCGAGAAGGCAGGGACGAGCAGTACTTC
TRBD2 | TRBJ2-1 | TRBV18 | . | CASSPRIGTSVYNEQFF | TGTGCCAGCTCACCAAGAATCGGGACTAGCGTTTACAATGAGCAGTTCTTC
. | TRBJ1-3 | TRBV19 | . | CASRHGGGSGNTIYF | TGTGCCAGTAGGCATGGCGGTGGCTCTGGAAACACCATATATTTT
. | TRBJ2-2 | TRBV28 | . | CASSYRGTGELFF | TGTGCCAGCAGTTATCGGGGCACCGGGGAGCTGTTTTTT
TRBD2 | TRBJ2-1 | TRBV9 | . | CASSVTSAANEQFF | TGTGCCAGCAGCGTTACTAGCGCCGCCAATGAGCAGTTCTTC
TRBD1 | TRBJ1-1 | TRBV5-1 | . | CASKGPRDRVENTEAFF | TGCGCCAGCAAGGGACCCCGGGACAGGGTGGAGAACACTGAAGCTTTCTTT
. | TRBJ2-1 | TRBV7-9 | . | CASSSRWGVVDEQFF | TGTGCCAGCAGCTCCCGATGGGGGGTAGTGGATGAGCAGTTCTTC
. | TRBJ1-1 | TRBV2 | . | CASTFAPRGVNTEAFF | TGTGCCAGCACGTTTGCGCCTCGCGGGGTTAACACTGAAGCTTTCTTT
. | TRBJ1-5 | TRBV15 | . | CATSRVGYSNQPQHF | TGTGCCACCAGCAGAGTCGGTTATAGCAATCAGCCCCAGCATTTT
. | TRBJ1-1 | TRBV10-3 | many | CATWSNSAEAFF | TGTGCCACCTGGTCTAATTCCGCTGAAGCTTTCTTT
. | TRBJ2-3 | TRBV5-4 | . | CASSFSGADTQYF | TGTGCCAGCAGCTTTTCCGGGGCAGATACGCAGTATTTT
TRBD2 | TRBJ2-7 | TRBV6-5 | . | CASRPTGLAGYEQYF | TGTGCCAGCAGACCCACTGGACTAGCGGGCTACGAGCAGTACTTC
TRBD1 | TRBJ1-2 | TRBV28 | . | CATLSRGHGYTF | TGTGCCACCTTGTCCAGGGGGCATGGCTACACCTTC
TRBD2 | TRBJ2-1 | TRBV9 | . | CASSAGLAGFNEQFF | TGTGCCAGCAGCGCGGGACTAGCGGGTTTCAATGAGCAGTTCTTC
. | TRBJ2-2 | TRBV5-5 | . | CASSLLLAYTGELFF | TGTGCCAGCAGCTTGTTGTTAGCGTACACCGGGGAGCTGTTTTTT
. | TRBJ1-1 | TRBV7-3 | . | CASRPQGGTEAFF | TGTGCCAGCAGACCGCAGGGTGGCACTGAAGCTTTCTTT
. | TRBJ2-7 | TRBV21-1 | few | CASSKRGGDF | TGTGCCAGCAGCAAACGAGGGGGGGACTTC
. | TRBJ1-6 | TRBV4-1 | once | CASSQAGANSPLHF | TGCGCCAGCAGCCAAGCAGGGGCTAATTCACCCCTCCACTTT
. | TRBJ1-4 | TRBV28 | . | CASTYVRGGTSEKLFF | TGTGCCAGCACTTATGTACGGGGGGGAACATCTGAAAAACTGTTTTTT
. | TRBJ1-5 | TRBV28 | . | CATVAGTSNQPQHF | TGTGCCACCGTCGCCGGGACAAGCAATCAGCCCCAGCATTTT
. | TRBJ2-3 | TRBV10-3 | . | CAFRDNFTDTQYF | TGTGCCTTCCGGGACAACTTCACAGATACGCAGTATTTT
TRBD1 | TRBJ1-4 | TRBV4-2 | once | CASSQDLTAGGEKLFF | TGTGCCAGCAGCCAAGATTTAACGGCAGGGGGGGAAAAACTGTTTTTT
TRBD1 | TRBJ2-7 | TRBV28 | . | CASSSKRRDRGPYEQYF | TGTGCCAGCAGTTCAAAGAGGCGGGACAGGGGTCCCTACGAGCAGTACTTC
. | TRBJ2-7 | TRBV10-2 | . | CASSEQHYEQYF | TGCGCCAGCAGTGAACAACATTACGAGCAGTACTTC
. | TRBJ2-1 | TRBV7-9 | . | CASSFGGSNEQFF | TGTGCCAGCAGCTTCGGTGGTAGCAATGAGCAGTTCTTC
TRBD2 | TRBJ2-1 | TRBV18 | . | CASLSSGSVDEQFF | TGTGCCAGTCTATCTAGCGGGAGTGTCGATGAGCAGTTCTTC
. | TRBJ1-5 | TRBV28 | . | CASSSGVFPQHF | TGTGCCAGCAGCTCGGGGGTTTTTCCCCAGCATTTT
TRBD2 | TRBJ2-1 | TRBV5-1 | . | CASRTSGSNEQFF | TGCGCCAGCAGGACTAGCGGGAGTAATGAGCAGTTCTTC
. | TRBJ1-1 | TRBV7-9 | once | CASTRDLNTEAFF | TGTGCCAGCACCCGGGATTTGAACACTGAAGCTTTCTTT
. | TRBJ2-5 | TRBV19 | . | CASSIRETQYF | TGTGCCAGTAGTATTCGAGAGACCCAGTACTTC
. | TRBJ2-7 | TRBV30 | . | CAWSVSGYEQYF | TGTGCCTGGAGTGTGTCGGGGTACGAGCAGTACTTC
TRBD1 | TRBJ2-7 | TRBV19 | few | CASSVGQGPYEQYF | TGTGCCAGTAGTGTGGGACAGGGACCCTACGAGCAGTACTTC
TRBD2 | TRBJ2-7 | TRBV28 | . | CASRTILAGKSYEQYF | TGTGCCAGCAGAACCATTCTAGCGGGGAAGTCCTACGAGCAGTACTTC
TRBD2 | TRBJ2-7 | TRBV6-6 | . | CASTEGVLAGDEQYF | TGTGCCAGCACCGAAGGCGTACTAGCGGGAGATGAGCAGTACTTC
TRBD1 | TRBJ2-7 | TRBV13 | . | CASSFGDSDYEQYF | TGTGCCAGCAGCTTTGGGGACAGTGACTACGAGCAGTACTTC
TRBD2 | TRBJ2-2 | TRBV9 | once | CASSAGTTNTGELFF | TGTGCCAGCAGCGCCGGGACTACGAACACCGGGGAGCTGTTTTTT
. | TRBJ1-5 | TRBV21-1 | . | CASSDDSSNQPQHF | TGTGCCAGCAGCGATGACTCTAGCAATCAGCCCCAGCATTTT
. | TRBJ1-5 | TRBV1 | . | CTSSQVGGGGSPHQPQHF | TGCACCAGCAGCCAAGTGGGTGGGGGGGGCTCCCCACATCAGCCCCAGCATTTT
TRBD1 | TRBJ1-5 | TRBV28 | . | CASSLGTGGQPQHF | TGTGCCAGCAGTTTAGGGACAGGAGGTCAGCCCCAGCATTTT
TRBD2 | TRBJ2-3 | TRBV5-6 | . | CASNSALAGVLTDTQYF | TGTGCCAGCAACTCTGCCCTAGCGGGAGTACTGACAGATACGCAGTATTTT
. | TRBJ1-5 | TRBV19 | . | CASSISTVPLPQHF | TGTGCCAGTAGTATATCCACAGTACCCCTGCCCCAGCATTTT
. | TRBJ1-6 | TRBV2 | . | CASRVTAYNSPLHF | TGTGCCAGCAGGGTGACAGCGTATAATTCACCCCTCCACTTT
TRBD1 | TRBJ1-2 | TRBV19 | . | CASSRPWDRYSYGYTF | TGTGCCAGTAGTCGGCCGTGGGACAGATACTCATATGGCTACACCTTC
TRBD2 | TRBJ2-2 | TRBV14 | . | CASSQDPLAGVGELFF | TGTGCCAGCAGCCAAGATCCTCTAGCGGGAGTTGGGGAGCTGTTTTTT
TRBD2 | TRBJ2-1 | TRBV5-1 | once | CASSWTSGSSREQFF | TGCGCCAGCAGCTGGACTAGCGGGAGTTCTCGTGAGCAGTTCTTC
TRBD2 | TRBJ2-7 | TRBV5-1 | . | CASSPTSGSYEQYF | TGCGCCAGCAGCCCGACTAGCGGGAGCTACGAGCAGTACTTC
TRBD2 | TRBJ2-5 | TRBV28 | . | CASILGLAGGETQYF | TGTGCCAGCATTCTAGGACTAGCGGGAGGAGAGACCCAGTACTTC
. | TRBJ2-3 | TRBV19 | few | CASSVVVVAGSDTQYF | TGTGCCAGTAGTGTTGTGGTAGTTGCTGGTTCAGATACGCAGTATTTT